The present T cell receptor (beta chain) was sequenced within a study of blood T cell repertoires in COVID-19 (TCRdb year 2020). For the wider study: Samples covering the acute and convalescent phases of COVID-19 were provided by collaborators in the United States, Italy and Spain. The samples were drawn from two sources: the first 160 participants of the ongoing ImmuneRACE study, and 1,000 to 1,500 subjects contributed by 6 global collaborators. Where available, HLA class I and class II types were taken from metadata supplied by the sample provider and were not determined by assay-based typing. The dataset comprised deeply sampled blood TCRbeta repertoires from subjects exposed to, actively infected with, or recovered from COVID-19. A freely available public database, intended as a resource for researchers studying the immune response to SARS-CoV-2, is where the repertoires were released. A de-identified subject ID, COVID-19 status, age in years and sex were almost always included in the sample metadata. The material from the prospective study consisted of cDNA or gDNA derived from T cells, B-cell-depleted T cells, or PBMCs. Broad study findings and their caveats: The quantity of clinical and demographic metadata differed by source and by participant and was supplied without curation.

Enrolling through a virtual design, the prospective study's participants ranged in age from roughly 18 to 89 years and lived across roughly 24 United States geographic areas. In the prospective study, participants were assigned to cohorts based on the clinical history participants reported in a screening survey and a study questionnaire. Recovered participants in ImmuneRACE Cohort 3 were defined by two consecutive negative NP/OP PCR tests, clearance by a healthcare professional, or resolution of symptoms. Mobile phlebotomists in the prospective study collected whole blood, serum and a nasopharyngeal or oropharyngeal swab from every participant. Participants in the prospective study had the option to provide additional blood draws and questionnaires over an approximately 2-month period. Before DNA extraction, blood samples from the prospective study were shipped at room temperature or frozen. The germline V gene supplies CDR1 SGDLS and CDR2 YYNGEE. Trimmed from V: 0 bases; trimmed from J: 0 bases; junction bases lacking a gene match: 4. Taken from cysteine to phenylalanine, the CDR3 has 16 residues. Just the 48-base CDR3 DNA is kept, in frame starting at base 1.

TCRbeta CDR3 regions were amplified from genomic DNA using the immunoSEQ Assay, a bias-controlled multiplex PCR. Per the original workflow: Within the assay, amplification of reference gene primers was used to estimate how many nucleated cells each sample contained. To quantify the absolute abundance of each unique TCRbeta CDR3 rearrangement, sequence reads were collapsed and filtered. For each sample, productive Simpson clonality was calculated by taking the square root of Simpson's diversity index across productive rearrangements. TCRdb took this table from immuneACCESS and kept in-frame rearrangements with V and J called. Such tables lack part of the clones; where checked against another copy, unresolved V genes explain under half of the gap, and the rest is unexplained. V, J and clone size were drawn from that table, and D and trimming were deduced from the DNA. The sample data list 200,000 or so clones, and about 88% of these were observed just once. The ten largest clones represent roughly 2.7% of the sample.

A word on this clone: This clone's antigen is unknown. No much larger clone is present one base from it, and per-base qualities are unavailable.

Sequenced material: PBMCs or T cells enriched from blood (not recorded which). The chain is assembled from TRBV9 and TRBJ2-3, with TRBD2 identical over 7 junction bases. The clonotype originates from a woman under 40 who had recovered from COVID-19. The CDR3 loop reads CASSVGAGESTDTQYF. The base sequence is TGTGCCAGCAGCGTAGGGGCGGGGGAAAGCACAGATACGCAGTATTTT.